The 12 T cell receptor beta chains below all came from one sample that was sequenced in a study of blood T cell repertoires in COVID-19. Clones were read by immunoSEQ multiplex PCR, and TCRdb kept only the in-frame ones, dropping some. This repertoire shows 450,000 to 500,000 clones, 70% to 90% found once; its top ten account for 8.3%. The specimen sequenced was PBMCs or T cells enriched from blood (not recorded which). These receptors were taken from a woman aged 55-70 years who had recovered from COVID-19.

The chain carries TRBV11-2 and TRBJ2-1, with D possibly matching TRBD2 (6 bases). Germline V lookup: CDR1 SGHAT, CDR2 FQNNGV. The V end lost 5 bases, the J end lost 0 bases, and 11 bases lay between the germline ends. CDR3 length equals 15 residues. CDR3 coding DNA: TGTGCCAGCAGCCGCGCGGGGAGCTCCTACAATGAGCAGTTCTTC. Encoded protein: CASSRAGSSYNEQFF.

The CDR3 DNA reads TGTGCCAGCAGTGGGGACTGGGGTTCCTACAATGAGCAGTTCTTC. This encodes CASSGDWGSYNEQFF. V and J are TRBV25-1 and TRBJ2-1; possibly TRBD2 for D (6 bases). Germline CDR1 reads MGHDK; CDR2 reads SYGVNS. Deletions cut 4 bases from V and 1 base from J, with 11 bases between. The CDR3 spans 15 residues.

The V and J genes are TRBV10-2 and TRBJ2-1; 9 bases agree with TRBD1. The CDR3 consists of 16 residues. Trimming at V came to 2 bases and at J to 5 bases, leaving 7 bases not matched to a gene. Germline V gene data show CDR1 as WSHSY and CDR2 as SAAADI. CDR3 loop: CASSEGGDRVHNEQFF. The CDR3 bases are TGCGCCAGCAGTGAGGGGGGGGACAGGGTCCACAATGAGCAGTTCTTC.

The rearrangement uses TRBV20-1 and TRBJ2-7; 8 nucleotides agree with TRBD1. Looked up from germline, CDR1 is DFQATT and CDR2 is SNEGSKA (reference sequence). The J segment lost 4 bases and the V segment lost 6 bases, leaving 11 bases of the junction unmatched. The CDR3 extends over 14 amino acids. In DNA form, the CDR3 reads TGCAGTGCGAGTGACAGGGGCCGAAATTACGAGCAGTACTTC. As protein: CSASDRGRNYEQYF.

Notes on this clone: The sample carries other DNA sequences with the same CDR3. The genes are TRBV9 and TRBJ2-1, with 7 bases fitting TRBD2. The CDR3 sequence is 15 residues long. Germline values: CDR1 SGDLS, CDR2 YYNGEE. V was clipped by 0 bases and J by 2 bases; unmatched bases: 2. The CDR3 protein is CASSVGGGAYNEQFF. In nucleotides, the CDR3 is TGTGCCAGCAGCGTAGGCGGGGGAGCCTACAATGAGCAGTTCTTC.

The chain has TRBV19 and TRBJ2-2; 13 positions agree with TRBD2. Germline trimming cut 6 bases from V and 6 bases from J; bases unmatched to any gene: 10. Germline CDR1 is LNHDA and CDR2 is SQIVND (reference sequence). This CDR3 has 17 residues. CDR3 nucleotide sequence: TGTGCCAGTAGAGCGCAAACCGGGACTAGCGGGGCCGGGGAGCTGTTTTTT. Amino acids: CASRAQTGTSGAGELFF.

The rearrangement joins TRBV5-1 to TRBJ1-1; D may be TRBD1 (6 bases). Germline V gives CDR1 SGHRS, CDR2 YFSETQ. The CDR3 covers 14 residues. V was trimmed by 0 bases and J by 11 bases, leaving 17 bases between them. Written as DNA, the CDR3 is TGCGCCAGCAGCTTGGGGACAGCCCAATTGGAGGCTTTCTTT. Amino acids: CASSLGTAQLEAFF.

The rearrangement uses TRBV5-1 and TRBJ2-6; no clear D. V lost 0 bases and J lost 0, with 7 bases in between. The CDR3 runs to 16 residues. The germline CDR1 and CDR2 sequences are SGHRS and YFSETQ. As DNA, the CDR3 is TGCGCCAGCAGCTTGGTTCAAAACTCTGGGGCCAACGTCCTGACTTTC. The encoded protein is CASSLVQNSGANVLTF.

V gene TRBV7-9 combines with J gene TRBJ1-2, with TRBD1 identical over 7 bases. The trim removed 4 bases at V and 6 bases at J, leaving 11 bases unmatched. Germline CDR1 reads SEHNR; CDR2 reads FQNEAQ (reference sequence). The CDR3 has 15 amino acids. CDR3 sequence: CASSYRGKDLNGYTF. The CDR3 region has the DNA TGTGCCAGCAGCTACAGGGGAAAAGACCTTAATGGCTACACCTTC.

The gene calls are TRBV9 and TRBJ1-6; D possibly corresponds to TRBD1 (6 bases). V was clipped by 0 bases and J by 9 bases, with 13 bases between them. CDR3 length equals 15 residues. CDR1 SGDLS and CDR2 YYNGEE come from the germline V gene. CDR3 amino acids: CASSVDGGAFSPLHF. The CDR3 region has the DNA TGTGCCAGCAGCGTAGATGGGGGGGCGTTTTCACCCCTCCACTTT.

The J gene is TRBJ1-5, the V gene TRBV24-1; 11 bases are a match to TRBD1. Germline CDR1 reads KGHDR; CDR2 reads SFDVKD. V lost 6 bases to trimming and J lost 5 bases; unmatched junction nucleotides: 5. The CDR3 totals 15 residues. CDR3 DNA sequence: TGTGCCACCAGTTCCGGACAGGGGGCGGATCAGCCCCAGCATTTT. Protein: CATSSGQGADQPQHF.

The rearrangement uses TRBV19 and TRBJ2-3; TRBD1 might be the D (5 bases). The V gene lost 3 bases and the J gene lost 6 bases, with 7 bases spanning the gap. The CDR3 is 12 amino acids. The germline V gene has CDR1 LNHDA and CDR2 SQIVND (reference sequence). The CDR3 bases are TGTGCCAGTAGTATCAGGGCGGATACGCAGTATTTT. This sequence encodes CASSIRADTQYF.